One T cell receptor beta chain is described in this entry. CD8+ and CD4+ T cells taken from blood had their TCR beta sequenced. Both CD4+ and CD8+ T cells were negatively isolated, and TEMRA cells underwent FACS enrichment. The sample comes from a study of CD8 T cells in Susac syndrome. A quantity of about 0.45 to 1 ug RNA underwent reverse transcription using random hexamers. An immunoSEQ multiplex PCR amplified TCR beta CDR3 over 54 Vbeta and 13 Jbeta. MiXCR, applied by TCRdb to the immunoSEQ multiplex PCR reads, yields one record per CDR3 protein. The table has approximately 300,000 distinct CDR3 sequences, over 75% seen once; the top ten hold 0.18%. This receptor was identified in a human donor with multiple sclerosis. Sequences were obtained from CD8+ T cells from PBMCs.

The CDR3 DNA sequence: TGTGCCACACAGGGACAGCTGAACACCGGGGAGCTGTTTTTT. Its translation is CATQGQLNTGELFF. J is TRBJ2-2 and V is TRBV5-8; TRBD1 aligns across 7 bases. V shed 9 bases and J 1 base; nucleotides not matched to a gene: 6. Germline V gene data show CDR1 as SGHTS and CDR2 as YDEGEE. The CDR3 covers 14 residues.